Listed below are T cell receptor beta chains from one sample, sequenced in a study of blood T cell repertoires in COVID-19. Sequencing used immunoSEQ multiplex PCR; TCRdb keeps in-frame clones, though not all of them. Here the sample spans 120,000 or so clones, roughly 85% being singletons. The specimen was peripheral blood. Receptors were obtained from a man older than 75 with active or convalescent COVID-19. The CDR3 runs from the conserved cysteine through the conserved F or W. D genes are given only for firm matches. Clone size, where shown, is once, few, many, or a class for clones that have expanded.

abundance,v_gene,j_gene,d_gene,CDR3aa,CDR3nt
.,TRBV5-1,TRBJ2-1,TRBD1,CASSLSTRDRAYNEQFF,TGCGCCAGCAGCTTGAGCACCCGGGACAGGGCCTACAATGAGCAGTTCTTC
.,TRBV20-1,TRBJ2-5,.,CSASGETQYF,TGCAGTGCTAGCGGGGAGACCCAGTACTTC
.,TRBV6-2/TRBV6-3,TRBJ2-7,TRBD1,CASSYSSQGARYEQYF,TGTGCCAGCAGTTACAGTTCGCAGGGGGCGCGCTACGAGCAGTACTTC
.,TRBV19,TRBJ2-2,.,CASSKTSTTGELFF,TGTGCCAGTAGTAAGACTAGTACGACCGGGGAGCTGTTTTTT
few,TRBV19,TRBJ1-1,.,CASSMARGTEAFF,TGTGCCAGTAGTATGGCCCGGGGGACTGAAGCTTTCTTT
.,TRBV12-5,TRBJ1-5,.,CASGTTEYSNQPQHF,TGTGCTAGTGGCACGACAGAATATAGCAATCAGCCCCAGCATTTT
.,TRBV2,TRBJ2-5,TRBD2,CASRDRSSGRADPYF,TGTGCCAGCAGGGACCGGAGTAGCGGGAGGGCCGATCCGTACTTC
.,TRBV10-2,TRBJ1-2,TRBD1,CASSESGDRAFYGYTF,TGCGCCAGCAGTGAGTCTGGGGACAGGGCGTTCTATGGCTACACCTTC
.,TRBV5-4,TRBJ1-1,.,CASSTTGSTEAFF,TGTGCCAGCAGCACAACAGGGAGCACTGAAGCTTTCTTT
few,TRBV12-3/TRBV12-4,TRBJ2-1,.,CASKLEGSAEQFF,TGTGCCAGCAAGTTAGAGGGCTCTGCTGAGCAGTTCTTC
.,TRBV3-1/TRBV3-2,TRBJ2-7,.,CASSPRGTPADQQYF,TGTGCCAGCAGCCCACGCGGGACTCCAGCGGATCAGCAGTACTTC
.,TRBV19,TRBJ1-1,TRBD1,CATDRVGNTEAFF,TGTGCCACTGACAGGGTCGGGAACACTGAAGCTTTCTTT
.,TRBV5-5,TRBJ2-7,.,CASSPEAQSYEQYF,TGTGCCAGCAGCCCGGAGGCTCAGTCCTACGAGCAGTACTTC
.,TRBV6-4,TRBJ2-3,TRBD2,CASSVTSGSTDTQYF,TGTGCCAGCAGTGTGACTAGCGGAAGCACAGATACGCAGTATTTT
.,TRBV6-5,TRBJ2-3,TRBD2,CASSQRTSGTDTQYF,TGTGCCAGCAGTCAACGGACTAGCGGCACAGATACGCAGTATTTT
few,TRBV2,TRBJ2-5,TRBD1,CASTYDRAVSQETQYF,TGTGCCAGCACCTACGACAGGGCTGTCTCCCAAGAGACCCAGTACTTC
.,TRBV6-9,TRBJ2-7,.,CASKGRTYEQYF,TGTGCCAGCAAGGGTCGGACTTACGAGCAGTACTTC
once,TRBV6-1,TRBJ1-3,.,CASSEYDRPGGNTIYF,TGTGCCAGCAGTGAATACGACAGGCCGGGGGGAAACACCATATATTTT
.,TRBV30,TRBJ2-7,TRBD1,CAWRRDSGYEQYF,TGTGCCTGGAGAAGGGACAGCGGCTACGAGCAGTACTTC
.,TRBV6-6,TRBJ1-2,.,CASSYSAVSGGYTF,TGTGCCAGCAGTTATAGTGCGGTTTCTGGCGGCTACACCTTC
.,TRBV6-5,TRBJ1-3,TRBD1,CASSYDRANSGNTIYF,TGTGCCAGCAGTTACGACAGGGCAAACTCTGGAAACACCATATATTTT
.,TRBV19,TRBJ2-1,.,CASSMGPGEGPYNEQFF,TGTGCCAGTAGTATGGGCCCAGGGGAAGGTCCCTACAATGAGCAGTTCTTC
.,TRBV28,TRBJ2-7,TRBD1,CASSLSPGQAEQYF,TGTGCCAGCAGTTTATCCCCCGGACAGGCGGAGCAGTACTTC
once,TRBV7-8,TRBJ2-5,TRBD1,CASNLGTGVQETQYF,TGTGCCAGCAACCTCGGGACAGGGGTTCAAGAGACCCAGTACTTC
.,TRBV19,TRBJ1-2,.,CASSTPEGVYGYTF,TGTGCCAGTAGTACCCCTGAGGGCGTCTATGGCTACACCTTC
.,TRBV27,TRBJ1-3,.,CASSGALSGNTIYF,TGTGCCAGCAGTGGGGCCCTCTCTGGAAACACCATATATTTT
.,TRBV29-1,TRBJ2-3,TRBD2,CSVEGTSGRVPQVPGQYF,TGCAGCGTTGAGGGGACTAGCGGGAGGGTGCCTCAAGTTCCCGGGCAGTATTTT
.,TRBV3-1/TRBV3-2,TRBJ2-1,.,CASSSAAGIYNEQFF,TGTGCCAGCAGCTCCGCTGCAGGGATCTACAATGAGCAGTTCTTC
.,TRBV28,TRBJ2-7,TRBD1,CASSLRQGRTEQYF,TGTGCCAGCAGCCTTAGACAGGGAAGGACCGAGCAGTACTTC
.,TRBV3-1/TRBV3-2,TRBJ1-4,.,CASSPSPAVNEKLFF,TGTGCCAGCAGCCCCAGTCCCGCGGTTAATGAAAAACTGTTTTTT
few,TRBV3-1/TRBV3-2,TRBJ2-7,.,CASSQEISSYEQYF,TGTGCCAGCAGCCAAGAGATCAGCTCCTACGAGCAGTACTTC
once,TRBV5-6,TRBJ1-4,TRBD1,CASSLLGQVNEKLFF,TGTGCCAGCAGCCTCCTGGGACAGGTTAATGAAAAACTGTTTTTT
.,TRBV21-1,TRBJ2-5,.,CASSKRTAVQLVQYF,TGTGCCAGCAGCAAACGAACGGCAGTTCAACTAGTCCAGTACTTC
.,TRBV11-2,TRBJ2-1,TRBD2,CASSSLGGVYNEQFF,TGTGCCAGCAGCTCCCTCGGGGGGGTATACAATGAGCAGTTCTTC
.,TRBV9,TRBJ2-3,TRBD2,CASSVGLSGSEFFTDTQYF,TGTGCCAGCAGCGTAGGTCTTAGCGGGAGTGAATTTTTCACAGATACGCAGTATTTT
.,TRBV10-3,TRBJ2-5,TRBD1,CAISAGTGQETQYF,TGTGCCATCAGTGCCGGGACAGGACAAGAGACCCAGTACTTC
.,TRBV21-1,TRBJ2-3,.,CASSRRTSTDTQYF,TGTGCCAGCAGCCGACGGACTAGCACAGATACGCAGTATTTT
.,TRBV24-1,TRBJ1-1,.,CATSDPQFGSEAFF,TGTGCCACCAGTGATCCCCAATTCGGTTCTGAAGCTTTCTTT
.,TRBV5-1,TRBJ2-2,.,CASSNRERGTGELFF,TGCGCCAGCAGCAACAGGGAGAGGGGCACCGGGGAGCTGTTTTTT
.,TRBV28,TRBJ2-3,.,CASSLSGDTDTQYF,TGTGCCAGCAGTTTATCCGGGGACACAGATACGCAGTATTTT
.,TRBV3-1/TRBV3-2,TRBJ1-5,TRBD1,CASGETGSHNQPQHF,TGTGCCAGCGGCGAGACAGGGTCCCACAATCAGCCCCAGCATTTT
.,TRBV7-3,TRBJ2-5,.,CASSADWEETQYF,TGTGCCAGCAGCGCCGACTGGGAAGAGACCCAGTACTTC
.,TRBV4-1,TRBJ1-6,.,CASSPGHSKNSPLHF,TGCGCCAGCAGCCCCGGACATTCAAAAAATTCACCCCTCCACTTT
.,TRBV19,TRBJ2-3,.,CASTESGTDTQYF,TGTGCCAGTACCGAGTCGGGGACAGATACGCAGTATTTT
.,TRBV4-2,TRBJ1-4,.,CASSLEAYNEKLFF,TGTGCCAGCAGCCTTGAGGCTTATAATGAAAAACTGTTTTTT
.,TRBV6-4,TRBJ1-2,.,CASSAGPANYGYTF,TGTGCCAGCAGTGCTGGGCCTGCTAACTATGGCTACACCTTC
.,TRBV3-1/TRBV3-2,TRBJ1-1,.,CASSQVREGAFF,TGTGCCAGCAGCCAAGTGAGGGAGGGAGCTTTCTTT
.,TRBV19,TRBJ1-2,.,CASKHYGYTF,TGTGCCAGTAAGCACTATGGCTACACCTTC
.,TRBV7-6,TRBJ1-5,.,CASNLPGQQPYSNQPQHF,TGTGCCAGCAACCTTCCCGGACAGCAACCGTATAGCAATCAGCCCCAGCATTTT
.,TRBV5-1,TRBJ2-5,.,CASSPLALQGETQYF,TGCGCCAGCAGCCCTCTAGCGCTCCAAGGGGAGACCCAGTACTTC
.,TRBV5-4,TRBJ2-2,.,CASSSERVFSTGELFF,TGTGCCAGCAGCTCGGAACGGGTCTTTAGCACCGGGGAGCTGTTTTTT
.,TRBV19,TRBJ1-5,.,CASSIGNRAFLHF,TGTGCCAGTAGTATTGGGAACAGGGCGTTTTTGCATTTT
.,TRBV12-5,TRBJ2-3,TRBD2,CASGSIAGRHTDTQYF,TGTGCTAGTGGTTCAATAGCGGGACGACACACAGATACGCAGTATTTT